A selection of T cell receptor beta chains follows, all from one sample in a study of blood T cell repertoires in COVID-19. Using immunoSEQ multiplex PCR, the repertoire was profiled, and TCRdb retains in-frame clones only, with some absent. Among about 240,000 clones listed, approximately 84% were seen once. Sequenced sample: peripheral blood. These receptors originate from a middle-aged man with acute or convalescent COVID-19. Each CDR3 is given with its conserved first and last residue. Each record gives: D gene, clone size, V gene, J gene, CDR3 protein, CDR3 DNA. D genes are given only for firm matches. Clone size is shown for a subset of rows, as once, few, many or a class of expanded clone.

D: -
size: -
V: TRBV12-5
J: TRBJ1-1
CDR3: CASGLVEDTEAFF
DNA: TGTGCTAGTGGTTTGGTGGAGGACACTGAAGCTTTCTTT

D: -
size: -
V: TRBV20-1
J: TRBJ2-7
CDR3: CSAQQNYEQYF
DNA: TGCAGTGCACAACAGAACTACGAGCAGTACTTC

D: -
size: -
V: TRBV7-6
J: TRBJ1-5
CDR3: CASSRGGNQPQHF
DNA: TGTGCCAGCAGTCGGGGGGGCAATCAGCCCCAGCATTTT

D: TRBD1
size: -
V: TRBV11-3
J: TRBJ1-1
CDR3: CASSSRGQGNTEAFF
DNA: TGTGCCAGCAGCTCTAGGGGACAGGGGAACACTGAAGCTTTCTTT

D: TRBD1
size: -
V: TRBV27
J: TRBJ1-6
CDR3: CASYGTGRNSPLHF
DNA: TGTGCCAGCTATGGGACAGGGAGGAATTCACCCCTCCACTTT

D: TRBD2
size: -
V: TRBV5-1
J: TRBJ2-1
CDR3: CASSPSGTSGLNNEQFF
DNA: TGCGCCAGCAGCCCCTCCGGGACTAGCGGGCTGAACAATGAGCAGTTCTTC

D: TRBD2
size: -
V: TRBV28
J: TRBJ2-2
CDR3: CASSLEIWREGHTGELFF
DNA: TGTGCCAGCAGTTTAGAGATCTGGCGGGAGGGCCACACCGGGGAGCTGTTTTTT

D: TRBD1
size: -
V: TRBV11-3
J: TRBJ2-7
CDR3: CASSLENRGPGREQYF
DNA: TGTGCCAGCAGCTTAGAGAACAGGGGGCCGGGGAGAGAGCAGTACTTC

D: -
size: -
V: TRBV29-1
J: TRBJ2-2
CDR3: CSVDPGSTGELFF
DNA: TGCAGCGTTGATCCAGGTTCCACCGGGGAGCTGTTTTTT

D: -
size: few
V: TRBV7-9
J: TRBJ1-2
CDR3: CASSPARVGYTF
DNA: TGTGCCAGCAGCCCCGCTAGAGTAGGCTACACCTTC

D: -
size: -
V: TRBV30
J: TRBJ1-1
CDR3: CAWGSSWAEAFF
DNA: TGTGCCTGGGGAAGTAGCTGGGCTGAAGCTTTCTTT

D: -
size: -
V: TRBV10-1
J: TRBJ1-1
CDR3: CASSESGPRAFF
DNA: TGCGCCAGCAGTGAGTCGGGGCCGAGGGCTTTCTTT

D: TRBD2
size: -
V: TRBV6-5
J: TRBJ2-7
CDR3: CASTPGGVSSYEQYF
DNA: TGTGCCAGCACCCCGGGGGGGGTGAGCTCCTACGAGCAGTACTTC

D: -
size: -
V: TRBV3-1/TRBV3-2
J: TRBJ2-7
CDR3: CASSPGRVAGYEQYF
DNA: TGTGCCAGCAGCCCGGGGAGAGTGGCCGGCTACGAGCAGTACTTC

D: -
size: -
V: TRBV9
J: TRBJ2-7
CDR3: CASSVGGSYEQYF
DNA: TGTGCCAGCAGCGTCGGGGGTTCCTACGAGCAGTACTTC

D: -
size: -
V: TRBV30
J: TRBJ2-7
CDR3: CAWSRYRVSYEQYF
DNA: TGTGCCTGGAGTCGCTACAGGGTCTCCTACGAGCAGTACTTC

D: TRBD2
size: once
V: TRBV6-5
J: TRBJ2-1
CDR3: CQAGEFSPPEQFF
DNA: TGTCAAGCGGGAGAATTTTCCCCCCCTGAGCAGTTCTTC

D: -
size: -
V: TRBV27
J: TRBJ2-7
CDR3: CASSFVAGSYEQYF
DNA: TGTGCCAGCAGTTTCGTGGCAGGATCCTACGAGCAGTACTTC

D: -
size: -
V: TRBV2
J: TRBJ2-1
CDR3: CASRPGNSGNEQFF
DNA: TGTGCCAGCAGACCCGGGAACTCAGGAAATGAGCAGTTCTTC

D: -
size: -
V: TRBV5-6
J: TRBJ2-7
CDR3: CASSFWATSAYEQYF
DNA: TGTGCCAGCAGCTTTTGGGCAACCTCAGCTTACGAGCAGTACTTC

D: TRBD2
size: -
V: TRBV10-3
J: TRBJ2-3
CDR3: CAITGTSGRDTQYF
DNA: TGTGCCATCACCGGGACTAGCGGGCGGGATACGCAGTATTTT

D: -
size: once
V: TRBV5-1
J: TRBJ2-7
CDR3: CASSPTGAEQYF
DNA: TGCGCCAGCAGCCCCACAGGTGCCGAGCAGTACTTC

D: -
size: -
V: TRBV7-3
J: TRBJ2-1
CDR3: CASSSSGTSWDEQFF
DNA: TGTGCCAGCAGCTCTTCCGGGACATCGTGGGATGAGCAGTTCTTC

D: TRBD1
size: -
V: TRBV30
J: TRBJ1-2
CDR3: CAWSVLGGANMGYTF
DNA: TGTGCCTGGAGTGTGTTAGGGGGCGCGAATATGGGCTACACCTTC

D: TRBD1
size: -
V: TRBV7-8
J: TRBJ1-2
CDR3: CASSPYGTGGYGYTF
DNA: TGTGCCAGCAGCCCGTACGGGACAGGGGGATATGGCTACACCTTC

D: TRBD1
size: -
V: TRBV19
J: TRBJ2-1
CDR3: CASRTGGPAYNEQFF
DNA: TGTGCCAGTAGAACAGGGGGTCCCGCCTACAATGAGCAGTTCTTC

D: TRBD1
size: -
V: TRBV19
J: TRBJ2-7
CDR3: CASRDRRTYEQYF
DNA: TGTGCCAGTCGGGACAGGAGGACCTACGAGCAGTACTTC

D: -
size: -
V: TRBV12-3/TRBV12-4
J: TRBJ2-2
CDR3: CASSEANTGELFF
DNA: TGTGCCAGCAGTGAGGCGAACACCGGGGAGCTGTTTTTT